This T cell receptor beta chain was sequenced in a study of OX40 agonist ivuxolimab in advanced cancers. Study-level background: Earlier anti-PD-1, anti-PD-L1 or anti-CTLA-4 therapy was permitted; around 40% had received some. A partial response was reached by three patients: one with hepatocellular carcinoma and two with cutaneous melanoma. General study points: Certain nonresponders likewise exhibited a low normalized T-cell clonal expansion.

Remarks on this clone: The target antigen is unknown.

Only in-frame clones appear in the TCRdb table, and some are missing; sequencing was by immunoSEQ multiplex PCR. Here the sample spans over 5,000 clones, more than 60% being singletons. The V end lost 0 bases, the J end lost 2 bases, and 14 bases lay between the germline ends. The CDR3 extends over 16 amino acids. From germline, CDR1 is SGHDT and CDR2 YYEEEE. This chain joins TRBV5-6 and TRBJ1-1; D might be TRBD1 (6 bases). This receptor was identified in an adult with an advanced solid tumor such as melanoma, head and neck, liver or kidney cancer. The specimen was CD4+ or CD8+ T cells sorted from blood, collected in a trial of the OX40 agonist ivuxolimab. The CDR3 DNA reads TGTGCCAGCAGCTTGGGTGGACAGTGGATTAACACTGAAGCTTTCTTT. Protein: CASSLGGQWINTEAFF.